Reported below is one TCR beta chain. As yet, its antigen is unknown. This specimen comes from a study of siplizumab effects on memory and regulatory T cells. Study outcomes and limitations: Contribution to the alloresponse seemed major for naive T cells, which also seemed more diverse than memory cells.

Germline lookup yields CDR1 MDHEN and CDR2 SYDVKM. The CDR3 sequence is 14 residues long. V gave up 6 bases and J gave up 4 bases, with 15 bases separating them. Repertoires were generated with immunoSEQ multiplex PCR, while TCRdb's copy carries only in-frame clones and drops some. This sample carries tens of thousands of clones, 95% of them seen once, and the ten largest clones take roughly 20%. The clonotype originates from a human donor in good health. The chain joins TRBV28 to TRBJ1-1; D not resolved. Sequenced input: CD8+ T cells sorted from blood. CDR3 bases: TGTGCCAGCAGCTGGACGGTCGAGGGCACTGAAGCTTTCTTT. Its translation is CASSWTVEGTEAFF.